This record looks at one T cell receptor beta chain sequence and its context. Its target is unknown. This record comes from a study of CD8 T cells in ankylosing spondylitis. Study outcomes and limitations: Peripheral blood held disease-linked clones only at relatively low frequency, and these were CD8+. Disease-associated clones were reportedly significantly overrepresented in matched ankylosing spondylitis synovial fluid. Previously reported in reactive arthritis synovial fluid and blood were some of the motif variants. Within ankylosing spondylitis blood, a TCR beta motif made up of roughly eight highly homologous variants appeared to be characteristic.

Trimming left V 4 bases short and J 5 bases short, with 14 bases between. CDR1 and CDR2 from the germline V gene are MNHEY and SMNVEV (reference sequence). This CDR3 has 14 amino acids. Scientists made TCR beta libraries using quantitative 5'-RACE with molecular barcodes. TCRdb reanalysed the 5' RACE reads using MiXCR and keeps one entry per CDR3 protein. In the table there are 350,000 or so distinct CDR3 sequences, under 8.5% of which are singletons. This clonotype originated in a male donor with ankylosing spondylitis. The genes are TRBV27 and TRBJ2-5; no definite D call. The source material was blood, either unsorted or a sorted T cell fraction (not recorded which). The CDR3 region is CASSSFDGIETQYF. CDR3 nucleotides: TGTGCCAGCAGTTCCTTTGACGGAATCGAGACCCAGTACTTC.